One sample yielded the 3 T cell receptor beta chains listed below, sequenced in a study of shared clonotypes between healthy human individuals. Sequencing used immunoSEQ multiplex PCR; TCRdb keeps in-frame clones, though not all of them. The sample records around 200,000 clones, 66% being singletons. Input material: memory CD4+ T cells sorted from blood. The subset: CD45RA-negative fraction. The receptors stem from a man aged 25-45 years in good health.

Worth noting for this clone: The sample contains more than one DNA sequence encoding this CDR3. This sequence joins TRBV10-3 and TRBJ1-2; tentatively, D is TRBD1 (5 bases). V was trimmed by 2 bases and J by 5 bases, leaving 15 bases between them. CDR3 size: 15 residues. Germline lookup yields CDR1 ENHRY and CDR2 SYGVKD. CDR3 in DNA: TGTGCCATCAGTGAGGGGCAGGGACTTGGGTATGGCTACACCTTC. This codes for CAISEGQGLGYGYTF.

The chain recombines TRBV9 with TRBJ2-5; tentative D call: TRBD1 (5 bases). This CDR3 has 16 amino acids. Germline V CDR1 and CDR2: SGDLS, YYNGEE. The V and J ends lost 3 bases and 2 bases respectively, with 17 bases between them. The CDR3 sequence is CASSALRVSEQETQYF. The CDR3 DNA follows: TGTGCCAGCAGCGCCCTCAGGGTTTCAGAACAAGAGACCCAGTACTTC.

This chain links TRBV6-6 with TRBJ2-7, with D unresolved. V was trimmed by 6 bases and J by 0 bases, leaving 9 bases between them. CDR1 and CDR2 from the germline V gene are MNHNY and SVGAGI (reference sequence). The CDR3 is 13 residues long. For the CDR3, the DNA is TGTGCCAGCAGCAATCAGGACTCCTACGAGCAGTACTTC. Translating it yields CASSNQDSYEQYF.